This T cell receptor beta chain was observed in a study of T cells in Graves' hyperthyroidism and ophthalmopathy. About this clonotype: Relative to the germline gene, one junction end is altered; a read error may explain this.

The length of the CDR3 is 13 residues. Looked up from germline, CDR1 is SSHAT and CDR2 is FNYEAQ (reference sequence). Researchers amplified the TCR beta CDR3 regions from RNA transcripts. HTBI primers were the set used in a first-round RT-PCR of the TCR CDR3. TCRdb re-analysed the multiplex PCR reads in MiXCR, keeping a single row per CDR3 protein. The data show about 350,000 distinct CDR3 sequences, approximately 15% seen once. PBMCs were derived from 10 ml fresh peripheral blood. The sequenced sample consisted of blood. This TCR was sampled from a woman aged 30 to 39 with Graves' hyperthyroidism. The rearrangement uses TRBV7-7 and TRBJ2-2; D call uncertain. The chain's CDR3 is CASSPGVDGELFF. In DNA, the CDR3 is TGTGCTAGCAGCCCTGGGGTTGACGGGGAGCTGTTTTTT.